This is a list of T cell receptor beta chains from one sample in a study of radiation and T cells in renal cell carcinoma. Data came from immunoSEQ multiplex PCR; TCRdb stores just in-frame clones and leaves some out. The sample holds roughly 130,000 clones, approximately 90% seen once. This sample comprised blood, obtained from a patient whose treatment included radiotherapy and nephrectomy. These receptors all come from a woman aged 70-85 years with renal cell carcinoma. Each CDR3 is given with its conserved first and last residue.

j_gene: TRBJ1-4; v_gene: TRBV2; len: 9; CDR3aa: CASRTGWIF
j_gene: TRBJ2-7; v_gene: TRBV4-1; len: 16; CDR3aa: CASSQAGQGFLHEQYF
j_gene: TRBJ1-2; v_gene: TRBV6-5; len: 16; CDR3aa: CASSYSRDSSTYGYTF
j_gene: TRBJ1-4; v_gene: TRBV7-6; len: 15; CDR3aa: CASSSPSTGNEKLFF
j_gene: TRBJ1-6; v_gene: TRBV7-2; len: 17; CDR3aa: CASSSRSGSSYNSPLHF
j_gene: TRBJ1-3; v_gene: TRBV5-1; len: 16; CDR3aa: CASSLSPGTLRNTIYF
j_gene: TRBJ2-1; v_gene: TRBV2; len: 16; CDR3aa: CASSVISGRSYNEQFF
j_gene: TRBJ1-1; v_gene: TRBV6-1; len: 15; CDR3aa: CASSTGYLLGTEAFF
j_gene: TRBJ2-3; v_gene: TRBV6-6; len: 12; CDR3aa: CASSPFTDTQYF
j_gene: TRBJ1-2; v_gene: TRBV4-3; len: 15; CDR3aa: CASSQEVGSPGGYTF
j_gene: TRBJ2-7; v_gene: TRBV19; len: 15; CDR3aa: CASSTGTLLSYEQYF
j_gene: TRBJ2-5; v_gene: TRBV29-1; len: 12; CDR3aa: CSVESQQETQYF
j_gene: TRBJ1-5; v_gene: TRBV10-2; len: 13; CDR3aa: CASVSRGNQPQHF
j_gene: TRBJ1-2; v_gene: TRBV7-8; len: 19; CDR3aa: CASSFRSRGSVGPNYGYTF
j_gene: TRBJ1-4; v_gene: TRBV4-3; len: 15; CDR3aa: CASSQDWQAGEKLFF
j_gene: TRBJ1-1; v_gene: TRBV7-9; len: 14; CDR3aa: CASSLRGGGTEAFF
j_gene: TRBJ1-1; v_gene: TRBV15; len: 14; CDR3aa: CATSREVVTGEAFF
j_gene: TRBJ1-5; v_gene: TRBV5-6; len: 16; CDR3aa: CASSLASGQGNQPQHF
j_gene: TRBJ2-1; v_gene: TRBV27; len: 15; CDR3aa: CASSPGTHPNNEQFF
j_gene: TRBJ1-4; v_gene: TRBV19; len: 13; CDR3aa: CASRRQQEEKLFF
j_gene: TRBJ1-2; v_gene: TRBV28; len: 11; CDR3aa: CASTHPRGYTF
j_gene: TRBJ1-6; v_gene: TRBV25-1; len: 16; CDR3aa: CASSARDRGSNSPLHF
j_gene: TRBJ2-1; v_gene: TRBV7-2; len: 15; CDR3aa: CASSQQQGSPNEQFF
j_gene: TRBJ1-5; v_gene: TRBV30; len: 13; CDR3aa: CAWSVEGGQPQHF
j_gene: TRBJ2-7; v_gene: TRBV19; len: 13; CDR3aa: CASRGQGSYEQYF
j_gene: TRBJ1-2; v_gene: TRBV6-4; len: 16; CDR3aa: CASSPEAQGAGYGYTF
j_gene: TRBJ1-3; v_gene: TRBV7-8; len: 15; CDR3aa: CASSTGTGSGNTIYF
j_gene: TRBJ1-2; v_gene: TRBV5-5; len: 13; CDR3aa: CASSLVGPGGYTF
j_gene: TRBJ1-2; v_gene: TRBV9; len: 15; CDR3aa: CASSGGRDTDYGYTF